This T cell receptor beta chain derives from a study of CD8 T cells in ankylosing spondylitis. General study findings and limits: Seemingly distinctive of ankylosing spondylitis blood was a TCR beta motif formed by eight highly homologous variants. Clones linked to the disease showed a CD8+ phenotype. They occurred at relatively low frequencies in peripheral blood. Prior work had noted some motif variants in reactive arthritis blood and synovial fluid.

Making the TCR beta libraries involved quantitative 5'-RACE with molecular barcodes. Using its own MiXCR run on the 5' RACE reads, TCRdb lists one record per CDR3 protein. This sample has roughly 230,000 distinct CDR3 sequences, with about a sixth found just once. This clonotype was observed at least ten times. The antigen remains unidentified. J lost 3 bases, V lost 5 bases, and 6 bases had no gene match. The CDR3 totals 14 residues. This sequence originates from a male donor with ankylosing spondylitis or in good health (not recorded which). V usage is TRBV12-3 or TRBV12-4 and J usage is TRBJ2-5; 7 bases align to TRBD1. Input material: blood, either unsorted or a sorted T cell fraction (not recorded which). This chain's CDR3 is CASSPGDSKETQYF. The CDR3 bases are TGTGCCAGCAGTCCAGGGGACAGTAAAGAGACCCAGTACTTC.